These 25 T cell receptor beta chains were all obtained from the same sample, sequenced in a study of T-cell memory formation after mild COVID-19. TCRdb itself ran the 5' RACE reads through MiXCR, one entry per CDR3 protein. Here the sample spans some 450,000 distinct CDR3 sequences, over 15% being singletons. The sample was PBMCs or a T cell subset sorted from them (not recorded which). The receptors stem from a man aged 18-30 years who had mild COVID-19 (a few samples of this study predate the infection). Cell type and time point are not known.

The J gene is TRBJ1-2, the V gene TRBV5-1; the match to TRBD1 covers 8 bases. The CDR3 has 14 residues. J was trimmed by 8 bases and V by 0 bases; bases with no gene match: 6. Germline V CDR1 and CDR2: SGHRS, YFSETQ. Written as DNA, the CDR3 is TGCGCCAGCAGCTTGGCAGGGGGCGCGAGCGGCTACACCTTC. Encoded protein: CASSLAGGASGYTF.

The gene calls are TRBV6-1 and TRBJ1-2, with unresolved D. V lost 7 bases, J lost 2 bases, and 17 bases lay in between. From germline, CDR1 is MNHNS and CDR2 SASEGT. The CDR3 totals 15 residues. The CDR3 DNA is TGTGCCAGCAAGAGCCTTTATTCGGGGAACTATGGCTACACCTTC. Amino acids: CASKSLYSGNYGYTF.

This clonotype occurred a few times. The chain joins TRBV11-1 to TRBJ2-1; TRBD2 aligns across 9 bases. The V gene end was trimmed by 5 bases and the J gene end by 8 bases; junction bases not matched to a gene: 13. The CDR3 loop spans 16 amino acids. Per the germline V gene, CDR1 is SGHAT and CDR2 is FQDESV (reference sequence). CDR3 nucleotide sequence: TGTGCCAGCAGCACTCCTCCGGGACTAGCTATCGATGAGCAGTTCTTC. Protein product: CASSTPPGLAIDEQFF. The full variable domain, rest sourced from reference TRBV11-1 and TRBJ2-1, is EAEVAQSPRYKITEKSQAVAFWCDPISGHATLYWYRQILGQGPELLVQFQDESVVDDSQLPKDRFSAERLKGVDSTLKIQPAELGDSAMYLCASSTPPGLAIDEQFFGPGTRLTVL.

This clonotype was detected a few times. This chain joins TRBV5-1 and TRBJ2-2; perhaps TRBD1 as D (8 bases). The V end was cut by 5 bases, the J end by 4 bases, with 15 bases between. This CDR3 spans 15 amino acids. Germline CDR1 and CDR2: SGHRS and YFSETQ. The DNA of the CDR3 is TGCGCCAGCAGGATGACAGGGGAGGGCACCGGGGAGCTGTTTTTT. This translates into CASRMTGEGTGELFF.

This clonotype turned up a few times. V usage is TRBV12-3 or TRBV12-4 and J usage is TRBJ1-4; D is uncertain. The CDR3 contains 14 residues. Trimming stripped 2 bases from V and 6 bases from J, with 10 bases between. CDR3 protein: CASSLTQRDEKLFF. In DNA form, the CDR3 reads TGTGCCAGCAGTTTAACCCAGCGCGATGAAAAACTGTTTTTT.

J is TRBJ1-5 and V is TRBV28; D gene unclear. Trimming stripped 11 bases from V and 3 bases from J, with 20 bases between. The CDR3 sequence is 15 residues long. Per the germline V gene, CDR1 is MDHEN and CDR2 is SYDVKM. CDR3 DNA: TGTGCCGGCCGAAGGCACAGTTTATCCAATCAGCCCCAGCATTTT. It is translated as CAGRRHSLSNQPQHF.

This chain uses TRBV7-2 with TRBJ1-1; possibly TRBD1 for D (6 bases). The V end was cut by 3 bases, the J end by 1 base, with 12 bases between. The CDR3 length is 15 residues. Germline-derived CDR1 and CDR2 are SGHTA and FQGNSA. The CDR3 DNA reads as TGTGCCAGCAGCTTCGGGGGACATCGGAACACTGAAGCTTTCTTT. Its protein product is CASSFGGHRNTEAFF. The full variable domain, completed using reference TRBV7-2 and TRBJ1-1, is GAGVSQSPSNKVTEKGKDVELRCDPISGHTALYWYRQSLGQGLEFLIYFQGNSAPDKSGLPSDRFSAERTGGSVSTLTIQRTQQEDSAVYLCASSFGGHRNTEAFFGQGTRLTVV.

The CDR3 protein is CASSQTLGLAGYTQYF. The CDR3 DNA follows: TGTGCCAGCAGCCAAACCTTGGGACTAGCGGGTTATACGCAGTATTTT. The chain joins TRBV11-2 to TRBJ2-3; 12 bases map to TRBD2. The junction had 10 bases not matched to a gene; V was cut back by 5 bases and J by 7 bases. The CDR3 extends over 16 amino acids. The germline CDR1 and CDR2 sequences are SGHAT and FQNNGV.

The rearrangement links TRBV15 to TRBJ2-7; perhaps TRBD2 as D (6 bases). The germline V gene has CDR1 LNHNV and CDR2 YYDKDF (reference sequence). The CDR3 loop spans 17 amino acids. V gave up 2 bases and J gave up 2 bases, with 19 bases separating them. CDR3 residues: CATSRRRGRAKTYEQYF. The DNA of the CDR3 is TGTGCCACCAGCAGAAGGCGGGGACGGGCGAAAACCTACGAGCAGTACTTC.

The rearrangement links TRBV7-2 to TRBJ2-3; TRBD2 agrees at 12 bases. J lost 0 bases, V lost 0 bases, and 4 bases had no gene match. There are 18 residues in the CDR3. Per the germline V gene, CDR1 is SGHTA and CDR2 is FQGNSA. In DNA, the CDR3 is TGTGCCAGCAGCTTAGCACTAGCGGGGGGCCCTAGCACAGATACGCAGTATTTT. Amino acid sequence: CASSLALAGGPSTDTQYF.

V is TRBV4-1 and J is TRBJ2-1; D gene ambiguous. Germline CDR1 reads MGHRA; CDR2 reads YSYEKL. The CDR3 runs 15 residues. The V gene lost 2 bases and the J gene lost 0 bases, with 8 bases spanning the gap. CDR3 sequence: CASSQSMGSYNEQFF. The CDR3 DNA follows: TGCGCCAGCAGCCAAAGCATGGGCTCCTACAATGAGCAGTTCTTC.

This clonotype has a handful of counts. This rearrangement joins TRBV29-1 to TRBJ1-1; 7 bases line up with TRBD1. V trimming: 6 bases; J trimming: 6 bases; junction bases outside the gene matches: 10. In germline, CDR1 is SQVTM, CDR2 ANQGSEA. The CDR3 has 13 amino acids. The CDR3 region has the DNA TGCAGCGTCAGGGGGAAATGGACCTCTGAAGCTTTCTTT. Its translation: CSVRGKWTSEAFF.

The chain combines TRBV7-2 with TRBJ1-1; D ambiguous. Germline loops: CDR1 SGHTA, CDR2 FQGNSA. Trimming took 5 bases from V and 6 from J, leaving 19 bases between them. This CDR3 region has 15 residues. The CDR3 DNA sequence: TGTGCCAGCAGCCACACCGGCAGCCGAGTCGCTGAAGCTTTCTTT. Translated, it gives CASSHTGSRVAEAFF. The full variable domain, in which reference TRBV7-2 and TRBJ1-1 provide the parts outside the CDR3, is GAGVSQSPSNKVTEKGKDVELRCDPISGHTALYWYRQSLGQGLEFLIYFQGNSAPDKSGLPSDRFSAERTGGSVSTLTIQRTQQEDSAVYLCASSHTGSRVAEAFFGQGTRLTVV.

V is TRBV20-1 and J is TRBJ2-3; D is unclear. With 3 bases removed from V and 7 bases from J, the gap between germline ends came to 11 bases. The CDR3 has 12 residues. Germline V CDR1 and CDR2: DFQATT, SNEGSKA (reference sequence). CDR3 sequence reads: CSASLVQNTQYF. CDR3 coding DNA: TGCAGTGCTAGCCTCGTTCAAAATACGCAGTATTTT.

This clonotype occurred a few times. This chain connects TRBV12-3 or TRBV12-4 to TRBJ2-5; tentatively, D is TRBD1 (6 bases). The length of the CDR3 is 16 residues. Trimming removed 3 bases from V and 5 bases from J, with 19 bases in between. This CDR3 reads CASSLGLGTFLETQYF. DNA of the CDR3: TGTGCCAGCAGTTTGGGGCTGGGGACATTTCTGGAGACCCAGTACTTC.

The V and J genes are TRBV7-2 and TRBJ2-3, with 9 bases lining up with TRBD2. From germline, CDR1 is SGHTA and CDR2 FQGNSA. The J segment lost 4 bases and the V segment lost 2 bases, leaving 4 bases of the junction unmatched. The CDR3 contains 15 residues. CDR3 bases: TGTGCCAGCAGCTTACTTGGGACTAGCCCAGATACGCAGTATTTT. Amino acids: CASSLLGTSPDTQYF.

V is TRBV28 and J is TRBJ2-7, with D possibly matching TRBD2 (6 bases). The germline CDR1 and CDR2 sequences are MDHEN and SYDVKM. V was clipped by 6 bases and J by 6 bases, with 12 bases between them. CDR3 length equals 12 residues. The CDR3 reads CASSGGVGEQYV. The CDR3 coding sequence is TGTGCCAGCAGCGGAGGGGTTGGCGAGCAGTACGTC.

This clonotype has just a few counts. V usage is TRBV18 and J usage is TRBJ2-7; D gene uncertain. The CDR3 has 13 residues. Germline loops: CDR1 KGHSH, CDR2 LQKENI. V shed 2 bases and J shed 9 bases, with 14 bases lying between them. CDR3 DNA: TGTGCCAGCTCACCAGAGGCATCCGTAGGGCAGTACGTC. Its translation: CASSPEASVGQYV.

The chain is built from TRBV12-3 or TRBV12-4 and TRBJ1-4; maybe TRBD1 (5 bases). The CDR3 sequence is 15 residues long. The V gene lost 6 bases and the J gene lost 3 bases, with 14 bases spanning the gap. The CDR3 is CASSHLGGSNEKLFF. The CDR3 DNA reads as TGTGCCAGCAGCCACCTCGGGGGGTCTAATGAAAAACTGTTTTTT.

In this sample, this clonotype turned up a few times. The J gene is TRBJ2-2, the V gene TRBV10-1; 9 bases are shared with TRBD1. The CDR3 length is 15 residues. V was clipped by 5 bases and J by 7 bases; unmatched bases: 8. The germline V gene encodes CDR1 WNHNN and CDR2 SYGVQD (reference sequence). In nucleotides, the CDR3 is TGCGCCAGCAGTCAACAGGGGGCGAATAGCGGGGAGCTGTTTTTT. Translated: CASSQQGANSGELFF.

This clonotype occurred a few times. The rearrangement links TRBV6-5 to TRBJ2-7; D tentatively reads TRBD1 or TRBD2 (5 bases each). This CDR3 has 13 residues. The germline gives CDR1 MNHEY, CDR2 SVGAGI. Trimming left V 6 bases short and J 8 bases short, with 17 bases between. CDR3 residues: CASSARDGVKQYV. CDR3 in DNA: TGTGCCAGCAGCGCCCGGGACGGAGTAAAGCAGTACGTC.

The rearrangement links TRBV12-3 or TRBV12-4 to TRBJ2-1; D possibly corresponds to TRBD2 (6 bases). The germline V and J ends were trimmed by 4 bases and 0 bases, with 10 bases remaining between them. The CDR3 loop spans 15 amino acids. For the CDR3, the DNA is TGTGCCAGCAGTTCCCGGGACTTCTCCTACAATGAGCAGTTCTTC. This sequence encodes CASSSRDFSYNEQFF.

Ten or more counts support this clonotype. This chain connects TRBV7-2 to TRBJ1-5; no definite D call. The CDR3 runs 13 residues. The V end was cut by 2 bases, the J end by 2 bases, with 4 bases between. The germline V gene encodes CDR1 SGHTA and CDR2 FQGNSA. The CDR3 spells CASSLYGNQPQHF. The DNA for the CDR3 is TGTGCCAGCAGCTTATATGGCAATCAGCCCCAGCATTTT.

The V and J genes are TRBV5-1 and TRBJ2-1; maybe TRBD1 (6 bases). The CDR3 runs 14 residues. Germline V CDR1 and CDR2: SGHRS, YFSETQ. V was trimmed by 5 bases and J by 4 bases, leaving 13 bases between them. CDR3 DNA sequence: TGCGCCAGCAGTTCAGGGGAATTATACAATGAGCAGTTCTTC. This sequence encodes CASSSGELYNEQFF.

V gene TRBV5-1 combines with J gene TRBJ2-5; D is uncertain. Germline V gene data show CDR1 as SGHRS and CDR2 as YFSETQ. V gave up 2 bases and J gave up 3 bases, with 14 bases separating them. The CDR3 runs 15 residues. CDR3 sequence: CASSLLTGLEETQYF. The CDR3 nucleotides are TGCGCCAGCAGCTTACTCACGGGCCTAGAAGAGACCCAGTACTTC.